These 7 T cell receptor beta chains were all obtained from the same sample, sequenced in a study of blood T cells in healthy people across ages. Combining a sample-barcoded 5' primer with a J-beta primer mix, a second PCR ran for roughly 7 to 12 cycles. TCRdb ran MiXCR on the 5' RACE reads and lists one entry per CDR3 protein. The profile covers roughly 900,000 distinct CDR3 sequences, with roughly 48% appearing a single time and 13% taken by the ten largest. Sequencing was carried out using blood. The receptor set was obtained from a man aged 25-40 years in good health.

On this clonotype: A single base separates this from a much larger clone, so it may be a read error. This chain joins TRBV20-1 and TRBJ2-3; 10 nucleotides align to TRBD1. The CDR3 has 14 amino acids. Germline values: CDR1 DFQATT, CDR2 SNEGSKA (reference sequence). The junction had 11 bases not matched to a gene; V was cut back by 6 bases and J by 8 bases. The CDR3 nucleotides read TGCAGTGCCCCGGACAGGGGGTCGGGAGGTACGCAGTATTTT. Protein: CSAPDRGSGGTQYF.

The chain links TRBV4-2 to TRBJ2-5, with D possibly matching TRBD2 (6 bases). V lost 8 bases and J 5 bases, leaving 21 bases between the germline ends. The CDR3 is 15 amino acids. CDR1 and CDR2 from the germline V gene are LGHNA and YNFKEQ. The CDR3 spells CASSKSGQERETQYF. The CDR3 region has the DNA TGTGCCAGCTCTAAAAGCGGGCAGGAACGGGAGACCCAGTACTTC.

V gene TRBV20-1 combines with J gene TRBJ2-5; possibly TRBD2 for D (7 bases). The V end lost 3 bases, the J end lost 2 bases, and 16 bases lay between the germline ends. Germline V gene lookup returns CDR1 DFQATT and CDR2 SNEGSKA (reference sequence). The CDR3 is 15 residues long. The CDR3 reads CSARPGRGQQETQYF. The CDR3 region has the DNA TGCAGTGCTAGGCCCGGGCGGGGGCAGCAAGAGACCCAGTACTTC.

As to this clonotype: A read error may account for a junction end that differs from germline. CDR3 amino acids: CASSLGLAGASSYNGQFF. Written as DNA, the CDR3 is TGTGCCAGCAGTTTGGGACTAGCGGGAGCGAGCTCCTACAATGGGCAGTTCTTC. The V call is TRBV12-3 or TRBV12-4, the J call TRBJ2-1, with TRBD2 matching over 14 bases. This CDR3 is 18 amino acids long.

The chain employs TRBV28 and TRBJ2-7; 8 bases agree with TRBD1. V shed 6 bases and J 6 bases; nucleotides not matched to a gene: 10. From germline, CDR1 is MDHEN and CDR2 SYDVKM. The CDR3 is 14 residues long. The CDR3 is CASSLDRVLFEQYF. The CDR3, as DNA: TGTGCCAGCAGCCTGGACAGGGTGCTGTTCGAGCAGTACTTC. Based on the CDR3 plus reference TRBV28 and TRBJ2-7, the full variable domain is DVKVTQSSRYLVKRTGEKVFLECVQDMDHENMFWYRQDPGLGLRLIYFSYDVKMKEKGDIPEGYSVSREKKERFSLILESASTNQTSMYLCASSLDRVLFEQYFGPGTRLTVT.

This clonotype was counted ten times or more. CDR3 in amino acids: CASSQGLDTDTQYF. CDR3 in DNA: TGTGCCAGCAGCCAAGGACTAGACACAGATACGCAGTATTTT. This chain connects TRBV4-2 to TRBJ2-3, with a weak D call TRBD2 (6 bases). The CDR3 has 14 amino acids. Looked up from germline, CDR1 is LGHNA and CDR2 is YNFKEQ. Trimming cost V 1 base and J 2 bases, with 7 bases left between them.

The CDR3, as DNA: TGTGCCAGCAGCCAAGAGGGGGGGGTCTCTGGCGGAAAAGCTTTCTTT. Its protein is CASSQEGGVSGGKAFF. The rearrangement joins TRBV3-1 to TRBJ1-1; D perhaps matches TRBD1 (5 bases). Between the trimmed V and J ends, which lost 0 bases and 9 bases, there was a span of 20 bases. CDR1 and CDR2 (germline): LGHDT, YNNKEL (reference sequence). CDR3 length: 16 amino acids. Combining the CDR3 with reference TRBV3-1 and TRBJ1-1 gives the whole variable domain DTAVSQTPKYLVTQMGNDKSIKCEQNLGHDTMYWYKQDSKKFLKIMFSYNNKELIINETVPNRFSPKSPDKAHLNLHINSLELGDSAVYFCASSQEGGVSGGKAFFGQGTRLTVV.